These 19 T cell receptor beta chains were all obtained from the same sample, sequenced in a study of blood T cell repertoires in COVID-19. Sequencing was performed with immunoSEQ multiplex PCR; in TCRdb, only in-frame clones are kept and a portion is missing. The sample records some 150,000 clones, roughly 84% being singletons. Sequencing was done on a sample of PBMCs or T cells enriched from blood (not recorded which). The receptors originated from a woman in her forties or fifties who had been exposed to COVID-19.

DNA of the CDR3: TGTGCCAGTAGTATAGATGAACACCTCGATCAGCCCCAGCATTTT. This gives the protein CASSIDEHLDQPQHF. The genes are TRBV19 and TRBJ1-5, with D unclear. CDR3 length: 15 amino acids. Germline-derived CDR1 and CDR2 are LNHDA and SQIVND (reference sequence). The V gene lost 0 bases and the J gene lost 5 bases, with 11 bases spanning the gap.

This clone was seen only once. The chain combines TRBV27 with TRBJ1-4; 8 bases match TRBD1. The CDR3 has 20 amino acids. Germline assignment: CDR1 MNHEY and CDR2 SMNVEV (reference sequence). J lost 0 bases, V lost 5 bases, and 17 bases had no gene match. For the CDR3, the DNA is TGTGCCAGCAGTCCCAATGGCAGGGGGCTTGTCCCTGCAACTAATGAAAAACTGTTTTTT. It specifies CASSPNGRGLVPATNEKLFF.

The rearrangement joins TRBV11-2 to TRBJ1-2; no definite D call. The CDR3 loop spans 16 amino acids. Germline loops: CDR1 SGHAT, CDR2 FQNNGV. The germline V and J ends were trimmed by 0 bases and 5 bases, with 16 bases remaining between them. The CDR3 is CASSLDRGKFSYGYTF. DNA of the CDR3: TGTGCCAGCAGCTTAGACCGAGGGAAGTTCTCTTATGGCTACACCTTC.

The J gene is TRBJ2-7, the V gene TRBV5-6; 12 bases are shared with TRBD1. Per the germline V gene, CDR1 is SGHDT and CDR2 is YYEEEE. The CDR3 totals 15 residues. The ends lost 4 bases at V and 5 bases at J; junction bases unmatched: 7. The CDR3 spells CASSPVGQGAHEQYF. In DNA, the CDR3 is TGTGCCAGCAGCCCGGTGGGACAGGGGGCCCACGAGCAGTACTTC.

This chain links TRBV14 with TRBJ1-2, with D possibly matching TRBD1 (6 bases). This CDR3 comprises 16 residues. CDR1 and CDR2 from the germline V gene are SGHDN and FVKESK. V was shortened by 0 bases and J by 7 bases, with 18 bases between the two germline ends. CDR3 nucleotide sequence: TGTGCCAGCAGCCAAGAAGGGTCCCGAACAGGGTCTGGCTACACCTTC. Residues: CASSQEGSRTGSGYTF.

The chain links TRBV28 to TRBJ2-7; TRBD1 aligns across 7 bases. The CDR3 has 12 amino acids. The V gene end was trimmed by 6 bases and the J gene end by 3 bases; junction bases not matched to a gene: 2. The germline V gene has CDR1 MDHEN and CDR2 SYDVKM. The CDR3 loop reads CASRGDSYEQYF. In DNA, the CDR3 is TGTGCCAGCAGGGGGGACAGCTACGAGCAGTACTTC.

This clone was recorded once. The J gene is TRBJ2-1, the V gene TRBV3-1 (or the pseudogene TRBV3-2), with D possibly matching TRBD2 (5 bases). CDR3 size: 17 residues. CDR1 is LGHDT, CDR2 YNNKEL, per germline (reference sequence). The ends were cut back, 5 bases at V and 5 bases at J, with 22 bases in the middle. The CDR3 loop reads CASSDLDRASQNNEQFF. CDR3 in DNA: TGTGCCAGCAGCGACTTAGATAGGGCTAGCCAGAACAATGAGCAGTTCTTC.

The V and J genes are TRBV30 and TRBJ2-3, with 7 bases fitting TRBD2. Trimming removed 6 bases from V and 6 bases from J; junction bases left unmatched: 9. The CDR3 is 13 residues long. CDR1 and CDR2 from the germline V gene are GTSNPN and SVGIG (reference sequence). DNA of the CDR3: TGTGCCTGCCGAATGGGAGGGCCGGATACGCAGTATTTT. This translates into CACRMGGPDTQYF.

The rearrangement joins TRBV7-9 to TRBJ2-7, with D tentatively TRBD2 (6 bases). V was trimmed by 0 bases and J by 5 bases, leaving 20 bases between them. CDR1 and CDR2 from the germline V gene are SEHNR and FQNEAQ (reference sequence). The CDR3 covers 17 residues. The CDR3 loop reads CASSLALKEAGRNEQYF. CDR3 nucleotides: TGTGCCAGCAGCTTAGCCCTAAAGGAGGCGGGGAGAAACGAGCAGTACTTC.

The chain combines TRBV5-1 with TRBJ1-4, with 8 nucleotides matching TRBD1. The V and J ends lost 3 bases and 4 bases, in that order; junction bases with no gene match: 5. This CDR3 has 15 amino acids. Germline values: CDR1 SGHRS, CDR2 YFSETQ. The CDR3 sequence is CASSSGDRSNEKLFF. In nucleotides, the CDR3 is TGCGCCAGCAGCTCGGGGGACAGGAGTAATGAAAAACTGTTTTTT.

The genes are TRBV18 and TRBJ2-7; D is perhaps TRBD2 (6 bases). Per the germline V gene, CDR1 is KGHSH and CDR2 is LQKENI. The CDR3 has 12 residues. Trimming pared 3 bases from V and 5 bases from J, leaving 8 bases between. CDR3 residues: CASSPGGNEQYF. The CDR3 region has the DNA TGTGCCAGCTCACCGGGGGGTAACGAGCAGTACTTC.

This rearrangement joins TRBV5-4 to TRBJ2-1; D call uncertain. The V gene's germline CDR1 is SGHNT and CDR2 YYREEE (reference sequence). Deletions cut 4 bases from V and 7 bases from J, with 18 bases between. CDR3 size: 15 residues. The CDR3 loop reads CASSLDPTSENEQFF. The CDR3 region has the DNA TGTGCCAGCAGCCTTGACCCAACCTCGGAGAATGAGCAGTTCTTC.

This chain links TRBV5-4 with TRBJ2-1; TRBD2 matches at 10 bases. The CDR3 has 18 residues. Losses at the gene ends were 4 bases for V and 6 bases for J; bases not matched to a gene: 16. CDR1 SGHNT and CDR2 YYREEE come from the germline V gene (reference sequence). The CDR3 is CASSQPLAGVRAPNEQFF. The DNA of the CDR3 is TGTGCCAGCAGCCAGCCTCTAGCGGGAGTCAGGGCCCCCAATGAGCAGTTCTTC.

This sequence joins TRBV7-5 and TRBJ2-7; no check of the table's D call, TRBD2, against the DNA was made. TRBV7-5 is a known pseudogene. The CDR3 extends over 14 amino acids. CDR3 sequence (DNA): TGTGCCAGAAGCTCCCTAGCGGGAGACTACGAGCAGTACTTC. Amino acids: CARSSLAGDYEQYF.

The chain couples TRBV19 to TRBJ2-2; tentative D call: TRBD1 (6 bases). Germline CDR1 LNHDA, CDR2 SQIVND (reference sequence). This CDR3 has 15 residues. Trimming removed 7 bases at V and 4 bases at J, with 16 bases between. CDR3 in DNA: TGTGCCAGTATTCAGGGGCCGGCGAGCACCGGGGAGCTGTTTTTT. This encodes CASIQGPASTGELFF.

CDR3 residues: CASSRNRNYGYTF. Written as DNA, the CDR3 is TGTGCCAGCAGCCGGAACAGGAACTATGGCTACACCTTC. The chain carries TRBV6-4 and TRBJ1-2; maybe TRBD1 (5 bases). Trimming shortened V by 6 bases and J by 2 bases, and 10 bases separated the two germline ends. Looked up from germline, CDR1 is MRHNA and CDR2 is SNTAGT. This CDR3 spans 13 amino acids.

This clone was counted at least ten times. The chain employs TRBV6-6 and TRBJ2-7; the match to TRBD1 covers 9 bases. Germline V gives CDR1 MNHNY, CDR2 SVGAGI (reference sequence). This CDR3 has 16 amino acids. V trimming: 8 bases; J trimming: 5 bases; junction bases outside the gene matches: 16. CDR3 DNA sequence: TGTGCCAGCTGCCGAACAGGGGGCGATTCCGTTAACGAGCAGTACTTC. Its translation is CASCRTGGDSVNEQYF.

The chain employs TRBV12-3 or TRBV12-4 and TRBJ2-1; no clear D gene. Trimming took off 11 bases at V and 5 bases at J, with 16 bases between the two ends. CDR3 length: 13 residues. DNA of the CDR3: TGTGCCCCCCGCGGATCCGCAGACAATGAGCAGTTCTTC. This codes for CAPRGSADNEQFF.

The CDR3 loop reads CASSAGAYEETQYF. The CDR3 coding sequence is TGTGCCAGCAGCGCCGGAGCCTACGAAGAGACCCAGTACTTC. This chain links TRBV7-2 with TRBJ2-5; no clear D. Per the germline V gene, CDR1 is SGHTA and CDR2 is FQGNSA. The CDR3 consists of 14 residues. V was cut by 5 bases and J by 3 bases, with 13 bases left in between.